This entry lists 24 T cell receptor beta chains sequenced from one sample in a study of blood T cell repertoires in COVID-19. Assay used: immunoSEQ multiplex PCR; TCRdb lists only in-frame clones, some missing. The table lists around 130,000 clones, 86% of them singletons. Sequencing input: peripheral blood. The receptor set was obtained from a man aged 35 to 55 with acute or convalescent COVID-19.

This CDR3 reads CASSPLRLAEETQYF. The CDR3 coding sequence is TGTGCCAGCTCACCCTTAAGACTAGCGGAAGAGACCCAGTACTTC. J is TRBJ2-5 and V is TRBV18, with 9 bases aligning to TRBD2. The CDR3 contains 15 residues. Germline CDR1 reads KGHSH; CDR2 reads LQKENI. Trimming cost V 3 bases and J 3 bases; bases outside gene matches: 5.

This chain connects TRBV10-3 to TRBJ2-7; D might be TRBD2 (6 bases). This CDR3 contains 15 residues. Germline V CDR1 and CDR2: ENHRY, SYGVKD. Trimming cost V 7 bases and J 0 bases, with 16 bases left between them. The CDR3 loop reads CAIKEGPTSSYEQYF. The CDR3, as DNA: TGTGCCATCAAGGAGGGGCCGACGTCCTCCTACGAGCAGTACTTC.

Only a few counts were recorded for this clone. The chain carries TRBV7-2 and TRBJ2-2; possible D gene TRBD1, 5 bases. Trimming removed 1 base from V and 0 bases from J, with 12 bases in between. Germline CDR1 SGHTA, CDR2 FQGNSA. The CDR3 spans 17 residues. The CDR3 sequence: CASSLDFGRANTGELFF. The DNA for the CDR3 is TGTGCCAGCAGCTTAGATTTTGGCAGGGCGAACACCGGGGAGCTGTTTTTT.

In DNA form, the CDR3 reads TGTGCCAGCAGTGTCGGTCAGCCCCAGCATTTT. Protein: CASSVGQPQHF. The chain employs TRBV2 and TRBJ1-5; D not certain. There are 11 residues in the CDR3. The germline V and J ends were trimmed by 4 bases and 6 bases, with 4 bases remaining between them. Germline V lookup: CDR1 SNHLY, CDR2 FYNNEI.

The gene calls are TRBV4-3 and TRBJ1-2; the match to TRBD1 covers 9 bases. With 1 base clipped from V and 10 bases from J, the junction kept 7 bases outside the gene matches. In germline, CDR1 is LGHNA, CDR2 YSLEER. The CDR3 extends over 14 amino acids. The CDR3 DNA reads TGCGCCAGCAGCCAAGGAAACAGGGGGCGTTTCTACACCTTC. Protein: CASSQGNRGRFYTF.

V gene TRBV11-2 combines with J gene TRBJ2-6, with TRBD1 matching over 9 bases. The CDR3 consists of 17 residues. V lost 8 bases to trimming and J lost 1 base; unmatched junction nucleotides: 9. Germline V lookup: CDR1 SGHAT, CDR2 FQNNGV. CDR3 region: CASVRDRASSGANVLTF. Here the CDR3 DNA reads TGTGCCAGCGTCCGGGACAGGGCTTCATCTGGGGCCAACGTCCTGACTTTC.

The chain recombines TRBV9 with TRBJ2-6; 10 nucleotides line up with TRBD2. The CDR3 has 22 amino acids. Germline V gene sequence: CDR1 SGDLS, CDR2 YYNGEE. Trimming cost V 0 bases and J 0 bases; bases outside gene matches: 15. The CDR3 nucleotides read TGTGCCAGCAGCGTAGCAGGAGCGGGGGGGCCCCGCGTTAGCTCTGGGGCCAACGTCCTGACTTTC. Its protein product is CASSVAGAGGPRVSSGANVLTF. Variable domain in full (rest from reference TRBV9 and TRBJ2-6): DSGVTQTPKHLITATGQRVTLRCSPRSGDLSVYWYQQSLDQGLQFLIQYYNGEERAKGNILERFSAQQFPDLHSELNLSSLELGDSALYFCASSVAGAGGPRVSSGANVLTFGAGSRLTVL.

This chain uses TRBV7-3 with TRBJ2-3; TRBD2 might be the D (6 bases). This CDR3 has 13 amino acids. CDR1 and CDR2 from the germline V gene are SGHTA and FQGTGA. Trimming cost V 0 bases and J 14 bases, with 15 bases left between them. In nucleotides, the CDR3 is TGTGCCAGCAGCTTAACTAGCGGTTCCGTGGGGTATTTT. It specifies CASSLTSGSVGYF.

The chain couples TRBV12-3 or TRBV12-4 to TRBJ1-5; D is ambiguous. The CDR3 is 12 residues long. V lost 7 bases to trimming and J lost 2 bases, with 6 bases between them. The CDR3 is CASTRGNQPQHF. In DNA, the CDR3 is TGTGCCAGCACCCGGGGCAATCAGCCCCAGCATTTT.

V usage is TRBV2 and J usage is TRBJ2-1, with a possible D match to TRBD2 (6 bases). V shed 3 bases and J shed 2 bases, with 8 bases lying between them. The CDR3 length is 14 residues. The germline gives CDR1 SNHLY, CDR2 FYNNEI. As DNA, the CDR3 is TGTGCCAGCAGTGAGCGGACTACCTACAATGAGCAGTTCTTC. The encoded protein is CASSERTTYNEQFF.

The chain is built from TRBV5-1 and TRBJ2-1; TRBD2 matches at 9 bases. This CDR3 region has 15 residues. In germline, CDR1 is SGHRS, CDR2 YFSETQ. V was pared by 4 bases and J by 7 bases, with 9 bases of the junction left unmatched. The CDR3 reads CASSQSSGRPNEQFF. CDR3 DNA: TGCGCCAGCAGCCAAAGTAGCGGGAGACCGAATGAGCAGTTCTTC.

The chain uses TRBV19 and TRBJ1-1; tentative D call: TRBD1 (6 bases). CDR3 size: 12 residues. Trimming stripped 5 bases from V and 3 bases from J, with 7 bases between. CDR1 and CDR2 from the germline V gene are LNHDA and SQIVND (reference sequence). Here the CDR3 reads CASSGQYTEAFF. CDR3 in DNA: TGTGCCAGTAGTGGACAGTACACTGAAGCTTTCTTT.

V is TRBV27 and J is TRBJ2-3; 7 nucleotides agree with TRBD1. This CDR3 contains 15 residues. Germline V gene lookup returns CDR1 MNHEY and CDR2 SMNVEV (reference sequence). The J segment lost 0 bases and the V segment lost 6 bases, leaving 6 bases of the junction unmatched. The CDR3 coding sequence is TGTGCCAGCAGAAGACAGGGCCCTAGCACAGATACGCAGTATTTT. Amino acids: CASRRQGPSTDTQYF.

This chain joins TRBV18 and TRBJ2-3, with 8 bases that match TRBD2. Per the germline V gene, CDR1 is KGHSH and CDR2 is LQKENI. J gave up 2 bases and V 8 bases, and 15 bases lay outside the gene matches. This CDR3 comprises 17 residues. CDR3 nucleotide sequence: TGTGCCAGCCCATTTAATGAACGGGAGGGCCCCACAGATACGCAGTATTTT. It is translated as CASPFNEREGPTDTQYF.

The chain uses TRBV5-1 and TRBJ1-2, with 7 nucleotides matching TRBD1. Per the germline V gene, CDR1 is SGHRS and CDR2 is YFSETQ. This CDR3 spans 14 amino acids. The J segment lost 8 bases and the V segment lost 3 bases, leaving 10 bases of the junction unmatched. In DNA, the CDR3 is TGCGCCAGCAGCTCGACCCAGGGGGACCAAGGCTACACCTTC. Translating gives CASSSTQGDQGYTF.

This clone was recorded once. The chain is built from TRBV11-2 and TRBJ2-5; 9 bases map to TRBD1. V dropped 2 bases and J dropped 7; count of bases not matched to a gene: 8. Germline V gene lookup returns CDR1 SGHAT and CDR2 FQNNGV. There are 15 residues in the CDR3. CDR3 amino acids: CASSLSMGQGGTQYF. The CDR3 DNA reads as TGTGCCAGCAGCTTAAGTATGGGACAGGGCGGGACCCAGTACTTC. Using reference TRBV11-2 and TRBJ2-5 for the parts outside the CDR3, the full variable domain is EAGVAQSPRYKIIEKRQSVAFWCNPISGHATLYWYQQILGQGPKLLIQFQNNGVVDDSQLPKDRFSAERLKGVDSTLKIQPAKLEDSAVYLCASSLSMGQGGTQYFGPGTRLLVL.

This clone has just a few counts. This chain links TRBV6-4 with TRBJ2-1; 9 bases match TRBD2. CDR1 is MRHNA, CDR2 SNTAGT, per germline. The V gene end was trimmed by 4 bases and the J gene end by 12 bases; junction bases not matched to a gene: 7. The CDR3 covers 13 residues. The CDR3 nucleotides read TGTGCCAGCAGTGGCGGCGGGAGGGCCGCGCAGTTCTTC. Its protein product is CASSGGGRAAQFF.

The V gene is TRBV10-3, the J gene TRBJ1-3; 8 bases match TRBD1. Germline CDR1 and CDR2: ENHRY and SYGVKD. The CDR3 spans 13 residues. Germline trimming cut 7 bases from V and 3 bases from J; bases unmatched to any gene: 2. CDR3 in DNA: TGTGCCATCACCAGGGGGCTTGGAAACACCATATATTTT. Its protein is CAITRGLGNTIYF.

Details on this clone: An end of the junction differs from the germline gene, which may be a read error. The chain is built from TRBV4-2 and TRBJ2-7, with 9 positions matching TRBD2. The CDR3 has 16 residues. Germline loops: CDR1 LGHNA, CDR2 YNFKEQ. CDR3 DNA sequence: TGTGCCAACAGCCACTATAGCGGGAGTGGCGCCTACGAGCAGTACTTC. Its translation: CANSHYSGSGAYEQYF.

The chain combines TRBV4-3 with TRBJ2-2; 8 nucleotides agree with TRBD1. Germline lookup yields CDR1 LGHNA and CDR2 YSLEER. Trimming took 1 base from V and 4 from J; bases not matched to a gene: 8. The CDR3 is 17 residues long. The CDR3 loop is CASSQAWTGKSTGELFF. CDR3 in DNA: TGCGCCAGCAGCCAAGCCTGGACAGGGAAAAGCACCGGGGAGCTGTTTTTT.

The chain joins TRBV3-1 (or the pseudogene TRBV3-2) to TRBJ2-5, with 9 bases lining up with TRBD1. Germline values: CDR1 LGHDT, CDR2 YNNKEL (reference sequence). The CDR3 is 15 amino acids. V shed 4 bases, J shed 4 bases, and the junction held 7 bases outside the gene matches. The CDR3 sequence: CASSPRDREAETQYF. The DNA of the CDR3 is TGTGCCAGCAGCCCCCGGGACAGGGAGGCAGAGACCCAGTACTTC.

This rearrangement joins TRBV27 to TRBJ2-5; 14 positions agree with TRBD2. CDR3 length: 19 amino acids. The V and J ends lost 0 bases and 5 bases, in that order; junction bases with no gene match: 11. The germline V gene has CDR1 MNHEY and CDR2 SMNVEV (reference sequence). Here the CDR3 DNA reads TGTGCCAGCAGTTTATCTGTGAGACTAGCGGGAGGGCCGGGGGAGACCCAGTACTTC. Translated, it gives CASSLSVRLAGGPGETQYF.

This chain uses TRBV7-2 with TRBJ1-6, with 7 bases aligning to TRBD1. The CDR3 runs to 15 residues. The germline gives CDR1 SGHTA, CDR2 FQGNSA. V was pared by 5 bases and J by 5 bases, with 6 bases of the junction left unmatched. The CDR3 loop reads CASSTRGGHNSPLHF. DNA of the CDR3: TGTGCCAGCAGCACCCGAGGGGGCCATAATTCACCCCTCCACTTT.

The chain links TRBV10-3 to TRBJ1-2, with D unclear. Trimming stripped 7 bases from V and 3 bases from J, with 12 bases between. The CDR3 length is 13 residues. In germline, CDR1 is ENHRY, CDR2 SYGVKD. The CDR3 region is CAITQHIDYGYTF. The CDR3 nucleotides are TGTGCCATCACCCAACACATTGACTATGGCTACACCTTC.